A single sample is the source of the 29 T cell receptor beta chains below, sequenced in a study of early T cells in non-severe SARS-CoV-2 infection. TCRdb re-called the 5' RACE reads through MiXCR, storing one row per CDR3 protein. The sample shows about 34,000 distinct CDR3 sequences, 5.5% to 7.5% of them seen only once. The sample comprised whole blood. The receptor set was obtained from an adult who was a healthcare worker with PCR-confirmed SARS-CoV-2 infection or an uninfected control (not recorded which).

In its sample, this clonotype was seen many times. The V gene is TRBV5-6, the J gene TRBJ1-3, with no clear D. The CDR3 is 14 amino acids. CDR1 SGHDT and CDR2 YYEEEE come from the germline V gene. Between the trimmed V and J ends, which lost 0 bases and 3 bases, there was a span of 7 bases. DNA of the CDR3: TGTGCCAGCAGCTTGGCAGTTAATGGAAACACCATATATTTT. This encodes CASSLAVNGNTIYF. The whole variable domain, filled in from reference TRBV5-6 and TRBJ1-3, reads DAGVTQSPTHLIKTRGQQVTLRCSPKSGHDTVSWYQQALGQGPQFIFQYYEEEERQRGNFPDRFSGHQFPNYSSELNVNALLLGDSALYLCASSLAVNGNTIYFGEGSWLTVV.

This clonotype was observed many times. The chain employs TRBV12-3 or TRBV12-4 and TRBJ2-3, with 8 bases aligning to TRBD1. The CDR3 is 16 amino acids. J lost 3 bases, V lost 5 bases, and 10 bases had no gene match. The CDR3 region has the DNA TGTGCCAGCAGTCTAAATCAGGGGGCAAGGACAGATACGCAGTATTTT. Its translation: CASSLNQGARTDTQYF.

This rearrangement joins TRBV10-2 to TRBJ2-5; 8 bases fit TRBD2. The CDR3 sequence is 15 residues long. The V gene end was trimmed by 6 bases and the J gene end by 1 base; junction bases not matched to a gene: 7. CDR1 WSHSY and CDR2 SAAADI come from the germline V gene. CDR3 nucleotides: TGCGCCAGCAGGGAGCGGGGGACGGCCCAAGAGACCCAGTACTTC. It yields the protein CASRERGTAQETQYF.

In this sample, this clonotype turned up many times. The rearrangement joins TRBV4-1 to TRBJ2-2; 11 bases map to TRBD2. V was clipped by 7 bases and J by 3 bases; unmatched bases: 7. CDR3 size: 16 residues. The germline gives CDR1 MGHRA, CDR2 YSYEKL. In DNA, the CDR3 is TGCGCCAGCACCCTAGCGGGGGGCAAGGACACCGGGGAGCTGTTTTTT. Its translation: CASTLAGGKDTGELFF.

This clonotype has a count of ten or more. The gene calls are TRBV11-2 and TRBJ2-1; D unresolved. The CDR3 length is 14 residues. The germline gives CDR1 SGHAT, CDR2 FQNNGV. V was trimmed by 2 bases and J by 4 bases, leaving 9 bases between them. The CDR3 loop reads CASSLLVAYNEQFF. CDR3 DNA sequence: TGTGCCAGCAGCTTATTGGTGGCTTACAATGAGCAGTTCTTC. Drawing the rest from reference TRBV11-2 and TRBJ2-1, the complete variable domain is EAGVAQSPRYKIIEKRQSVAFWCNPISGHATLYWYQQILGQGPKLLIQFQNNGVVDDSQLPKDRFSAERLKGVDSTLKIQPAKLEDSAVYLCASSLLVAYNEQFFGPGTRLTVL.

Many counts were recorded for this clonotype. The V call is TRBV12-3 or TRBV12-4, the J call TRBJ2-1; 10 nucleotides line up with TRBD1. There are 16 residues in the CDR3. Trimming took 5 bases from V and 7 from J; bases not matched to a gene: 11. The CDR3 coding sequence is TGTGCCAGCAGTCGGACAGGGGGAGGTTACGTGAATGAGCAGTTCTTC. Translated: CASSRTGGGYVNEQFF.

There are many counts of this clonotype. This sequence joins TRBV24-1 and TRBJ1-1, with D perhaps TRBD1 (6 bases). Trimming shortened V by 2 bases and J by 1 base, and 7 bases separated the two germline ends. The CDR3 is 14 residues long. Germline-derived CDR1 and CDR2 are KGHDR and SFDVKD. The CDR3 reads CATSDWGANTEAFF. Written as DNA, the CDR3 is TGTGCCACCAGTGATTGGGGGGCGAACACTGAAGCTTTCTTT.

This clonotype was counted ten times or more. This sequence joins TRBV7-6 and TRBJ2-1; 12 bases line up with TRBD2. Germline V CDR1 and CDR2: SGHVS, FNYEAQ. Trimming removed 2 bases from V and 9 bases from J; junction bases left unmatched: 5. The CDR3 is 15 residues long. CDR3 DNA sequence: TGTGCCAGCAGCTTATCTAGCGGGGGGGCTGTTGAGCAGTTCTTC. Protein: CASSLSSGGAVEQFF.

This clonotype was seen repeatedly, ten times or more. The chain employs TRBV2 and TRBJ1-5; 8 nucleotides agree with TRBD1. The CDR3 has 15 residues. Germline assignment: CDR1 SNHLY and CDR2 FYNNEI. The trim removed 6 bases at V and 1 base at J, leaving 5 bases unmatched. The CDR3 sequence: CASRVQGVSNQPQHF. The DNA of the CDR3 is TGTGCCAGCAGGGTACAGGGGGTGAGCAATCAGCCCCAGCATTTT.

This clonotype was observed at least ten times. This chain uses TRBV20-1 with TRBJ2-7, with D unresolved. The CDR3 has 12 residues. The germline gives CDR1 DFQATT, CDR2 SNEGSKA (reference sequence). The V and J ends lost 7 bases and 5 bases respectively, with 15 bases between them. The CDR3 is CSVMARVDEQYF. CDR3 nucleotide sequence: TGCAGTGTCATGGCCCGGGTTGACGAGCAGTACTTC.

With regard to this clonotype: This clone may be a read error of a much larger clone one base away. The chain uses TRBV6-1 and TRBJ2-7, with TRBD1 identical over 7 bases. The germline V gene has CDR1 MNHNS and CDR2 SASEGT. V dropped 6 bases and J dropped 0; count of bases not matched to a gene: 8. The CDR3 sequence is 15 residues long. This CDR3 reads CASRVRQGSSYEQYF. CDR3 sequence (DNA): TGTGCCAGCAGAGTTAGACAGGGTTCCTCCTACGAGCAGTACTTC.

This clonotype has at least ten counts. The chain employs TRBV11-2 and TRBJ1-5; TRBD1 aligns across 12 bases. Per the germline V gene, CDR1 is SGHAT and CDR2 is FQNNGV. V lost 5 bases and J lost 5; bases outside the gene matches: 4. The CDR3 contains 15 residues. In nucleotides, the CDR3 is TGTGCCAGCAGCCCGGGACAGGGGGCCTATCAGCCCCAGCATTTT. Protein: CASSPGQGAYQPQHF. The variable domain in full, completed from reference TRBV11-2 and TRBJ1-5, reads EAGVAQSPRYKIIEKRQSVAFWCNPISGHATLYWYQQILGQGPKLLIQFQNNGVVDDSQLPKDRFSAERLKGVDSTLKIQPAKLEDSAVYLCASSPGQGAYQPQHFGDGTRLSIL.

The chain joins TRBV24-1 to TRBJ2-2, with 11 bases identical to TRBD1. The germline V gene encodes CDR1 KGHDR and CDR2 SFDVKD. The CDR3 consists of 17 residues. The V and J ends lost 4 bases and 1 base, in that order; junction bases with no gene match: 4. CDR3 region: CATSDLGTGGNTGELFF. CDR3 nucleotides: TGTGCCACCAGTGACCTTGGGACAGGGGGGAACACCGGGGAGCTGTTTTTT.

This clonotype was counted many times. The DNA of the CDR3 is TGCAGCGTTGGCCAACGATATGGAGTTGGGCTGAACACTGAAGCTTTCTTT. It encodes CSVGQRYGVGLNTEAFF. The genes are TRBV29-1 and TRBJ1-1; D is undetermined. The germline V gene encodes CDR1 SQVTM and CDR2 ANQGSEA. Trimming left V 4 bases short and J 0 bases short, with 21 bases between. The CDR3 has 17 amino acids.

For this clonotype: This could be a read error, since a much larger clone is one nucleotide away. The V gene is TRBV11-2, the J gene TRBJ2-1, with 8 positions matching TRBD2. From germline, CDR1 is SGHAT and CDR2 FQNNGV. The ends lost 0 bases at V and 8 bases at J; junction bases unmatched: 9. The CDR3 consists of 16 residues. This chain's CDR3 is CASSLEVAGLTDEQFF. The CDR3 nucleotides are TGTGCCAGCAGCTTAGAAGTAGCGGGGTTGACGGATGAGCAGTTCTTC.

This clonotype was counted at least ten times. A junction end diverges from the germline sequence, so it may reflect a read error. The chain is built from TRBV7-6 and TRBJ2-1; 9 bases agree with TRBD2. CDR3 size: 16 residues. Germline V gene data show CDR1 as SGHVS and CDR2 as FNYEAQ. CDR3 DNA sequence: TGTGCCAGCAGCGTAGCGGGGGCTACTTCCTACAATGAGCAGTTCTTC. Its translation is CASSVAGATSYNEQFF.

This clonotype turned up a few times. The chain uses TRBV2 and TRBJ1-5; 10 bases agree with TRBD1. The CDR3 has 14 amino acids. Germline values: CDR1 SNHLY, CDR2 FYNNEI. V shed 10 bases and J 9 bases; nucleotides not matched to a gene: 12. The CDR3 spells CATTDRGGLGPQHF. Here the CDR3 DNA reads TGTGCCACCACGGACAGGGGGGGGCTAGGGCCCCAGCATTTT. The full variable domain, rest sourced from reference TRBV2 and TRBJ1-5, is EPEVTQTPSHQVTQMGQEVILRCVPISNHLYFYWYRQILGQKVEFLVSFYNNEISEKSEIFDDQFSVERPDGSNFTLKIRSTKLEDSAMYFCATTDRGGLGPQHFGDGTRLSIL.

This clonotype was seen many times. The V and J genes are TRBV12-5 and TRBJ1-2, with TRBD1 as a possible D gene (6 bases). Germline V gene lookup returns CDR1 LGHNT and CDR2 FRNRAP. The CDR3 contains 12 residues. Trimming removed 7 bases from V and 4 bases from J, with 10 bases in between. CDR3 in DNA: TGTGCTAGTGCCCTGGACAGCTATGGCTACACCTTC. Amino acids: CASALDSYGYTF.

The V and J genes are TRBV2 and TRBJ1-1; D possibly corresponds to TRBD1 (5 bases). Per germline, CDR1 SNHLY and CDR2 FYNNEI. Trimming stripped 6 bases from V and 0 bases from J, with 11 bases between. This CDR3 has 14 amino acids. CDR3 in DNA: TGTGCCAGCAGATCTGACAGACTGAACACTGAAGCTTTCTTT. Protein product: CASRSDRLNTEAFF. The full variable domain, completed using reference TRBV2 and TRBJ1-1, is EPEVTQTPSHQVTQMGQEVILRCVPISNHLYFYWYRQILGQKVEFLVSFYNNEISEKSEIFDDQFSVERPDGSNFTLKIRSTKLEDSAMYFCASRSDRLNTEAFFGQGTRLTVV.

This clonotype was picked up many times. This chain uses TRBV5-8 with TRBJ2-1; 7 nucleotides align to TRBD1. Per the germline V gene, CDR1 is SGHTS and CDR2 is YDEGEE. The CDR3 has 12 amino acids. The trim removed 5 bases at V and 6 bases at J, leaving 2 bases unmatched. CDR3 sequence: CASRSGGNEQFF. DNA for the CDR3: TGTGCCAGCAGATCAGGGGGCAATGAGCAGTTCTTC. The variable domain in full, completed from reference TRBV5-8 and TRBJ2-1, reads EAGVTQSPTHLIKTRGQQATLRCSPISGHTSVYWYQQALGLGLQFLLWYDEGEERNRGNFPPRFSGRQFPNYSSELNVNALELEDSALYLCASRSGGNEQFFGPGTRLTVL.

This clonotype was seen a few times. This chain connects TRBV3-1 to TRBJ2-3; 8 positions agree with TRBD2. In germline, CDR1 is LGHDT, CDR2 YNNKEL (reference sequence). This CDR3 has 15 residues. Trimming cost V 5 bases and J 5 bases; bases outside gene matches: 9. The chain's CDR3 is CASSLRRGVQDTQYF. For the CDR3, the DNA is TGTGCCAGCAGCTTACGGCGGGGGGTTCAAGATACGCAGTATTTT.

This clonotype has at least ten counts. The chain combines TRBV30 with TRBJ2-2, with D perhaps TRBD2 (6 bases). This CDR3 spans 14 amino acids. Germline-derived CDR1 and CDR2 are GTSNPN and SVGIG (reference sequence). Trimming cost V 8 bases and J 2 bases, with 15 bases left between them. This CDR3 is CARRGMGNTGELFF. Written as DNA, the CDR3 is TGTGCCCGGCGGGGAATGGGAAACACCGGGGAGCTGTTTTTT.

This clonotype occurred many times. The chain is built from TRBV28 and TRBJ1-2; D uncertain. Germline assignment: CDR1 MDHEN and CDR2 SYDVKM. Trimming removed 6 bases from V and 1 base from J, with 3 bases in between. This CDR3 is built from 11 residues. The CDR3 spells CASRNNYGYTF. The CDR3 DNA is TGTGCCAGCAGGAATAACTATGGCTACACCTTC.

This clonotype was picked up many times. This chain uses TRBV7-9 with TRBJ2-6; D possibly corresponds to TRBD2 (6 bases). Trimming pared 7 bases from V and 3 bases from J, leaving 16 bases between. The CDR3 runs 16 residues. Germline CDR1 SEHNR, CDR2 FQNEAQ (reference sequence). The CDR3 sequence: CASIWAGTSGANVLTF. As DNA, the CDR3 is TGTGCCAGCATATGGGCGGGAACGAGTGGGGCCAACGTCCTGACTTTC.

The V call is TRBV5-5, the J call TRBJ2-2, with D uncertain. The V gene lost 1 base and the J gene lost 1 base, with 5 bases spanning the gap. Germline lookup yields CDR1 SGHKS and CDR2 YYEKEE (reference sequence). The CDR3 is 14 amino acids. The DNA for the CDR3 is TGTGCCAGCAGCTTGAGACAGAACACCGGGGAGCTGTTTTTT. Amino acid sequence: CASSLRQNTGELFF. The complete variable domain, with remaining parts taken from reference TRBV5-5 and TRBJ2-2, reads DAGVTQSPTHLIKTRGQQVTLRCSPISGHKSVSWYQQVLGQGPQFIFQYYEKEERGRGNFPDRFSARQFPNYSSELNVNALLLGDSALYLCASSLRQNTGELFFGEGSRLTVL.

The sample holds many counts of this clonotype. The chain couples TRBV20-1 to TRBJ2-7; 7 nucleotides match TRBD1. CDR1 DFQATT and CDR2 SNEGSKA come from the germline V gene (reference sequence). With V trimmed by 5 bases and J by 2 bases, 9 bases remained unmatched. This CDR3 comprises 14 residues. CDR3 in amino acids: CSAEDRDSTYEQYF. CDR3 bases: TGCAGTGCTGAAGACCGGGACAGCACCTACGAGCAGTACTTC.

This clonotype has a handful of counts. V is TRBV4-3 and J is TRBJ1-1; D is ambiguous. The V and J ends lost 0 bases and 6 bases respectively, with 14 bases between them. The CDR3 covers 15 residues. Germline assignment: CDR1 LGHNA and CDR2 YSLEER. CDR3 sequence: CASSQDSGGPPEAFF. The CDR3 nucleotides are TGCGCCAGCAGCCAAGATTCAGGAGGGCCCCCTGAAGCTTTCTTT.

This clonotype has only a few counts. The CDR3 nucleotides are TGTGCCAGCAGCTACGGGAGTCCCTACGAGCAGTACTTC. This translates into CASSYGSPYEQYF. This chain joins TRBV5-4 and TRBJ2-7, with D possibly matching TRBD2 (6 bases). This CDR3 comprises 13 residues. Looked up from germline, CDR1 is SGHNT and CDR2 is YYREEE (reference sequence). Trimming pared 3 bases from V and 2 bases from J, leaving 9 bases between. Variable domain in full (rest from reference TRBV5-4 and TRBJ2-7): ETGVTQSPTHLIKTRGQQVTLRCSSQSGHNTVSWYQQALGQGPQFIFQYYREEENGRGNFPPRFSGLQFPNYSSELNVNALELDDSALYLCASSYGSPYEQYFGPGTRLTVT.

This clonotype was seen ten or more times. The chain couples TRBV20-1 to TRBJ1-5, with 8 bases lining up with TRBD1. The CDR3 runs to 17 residues. V dropped 0 bases and J dropped 7; count of bases not matched to a gene: 14. CDR1 is DFQATT and CDR2 is SNEGSKA in the germline V gene (reference sequence). The CDR3: CSARDLHRTGNEQPQHF. The DNA of the CDR3 is TGCAGTGCTAGAGATCTGCACCGGACAGGGAACGAGCAGCCCCAGCATTTT.